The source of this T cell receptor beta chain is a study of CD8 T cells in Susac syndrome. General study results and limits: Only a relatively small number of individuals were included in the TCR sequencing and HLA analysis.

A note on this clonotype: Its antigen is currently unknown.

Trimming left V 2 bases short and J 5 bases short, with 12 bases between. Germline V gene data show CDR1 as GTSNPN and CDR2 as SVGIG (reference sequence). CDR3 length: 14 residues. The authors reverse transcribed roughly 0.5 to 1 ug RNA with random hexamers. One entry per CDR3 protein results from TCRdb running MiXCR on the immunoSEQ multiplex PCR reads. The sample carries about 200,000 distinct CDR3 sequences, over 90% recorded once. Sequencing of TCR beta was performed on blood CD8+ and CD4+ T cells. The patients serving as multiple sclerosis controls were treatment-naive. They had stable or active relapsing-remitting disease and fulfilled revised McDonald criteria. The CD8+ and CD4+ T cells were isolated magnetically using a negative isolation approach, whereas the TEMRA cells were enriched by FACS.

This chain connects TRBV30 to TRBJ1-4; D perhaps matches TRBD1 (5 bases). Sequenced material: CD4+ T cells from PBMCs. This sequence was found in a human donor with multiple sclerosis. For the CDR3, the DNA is TGTGCCTGGAGTTCCGGGACGGCGAATGAAAAACTGTTTTTT. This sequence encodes CAWSSGTANEKLFF.